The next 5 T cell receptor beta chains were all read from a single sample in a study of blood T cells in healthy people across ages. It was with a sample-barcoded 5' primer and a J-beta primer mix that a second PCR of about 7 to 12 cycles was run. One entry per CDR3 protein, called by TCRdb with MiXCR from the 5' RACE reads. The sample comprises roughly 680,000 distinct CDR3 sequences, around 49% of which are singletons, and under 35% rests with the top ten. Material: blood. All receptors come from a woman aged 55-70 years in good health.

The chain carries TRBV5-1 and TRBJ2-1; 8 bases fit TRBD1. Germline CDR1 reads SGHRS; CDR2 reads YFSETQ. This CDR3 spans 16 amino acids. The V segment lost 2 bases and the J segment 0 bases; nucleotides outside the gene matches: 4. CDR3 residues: CASSFGQGSSYNEQFF. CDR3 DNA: TGCGCCAGCAGCTTTGGACAGGGAAGCTCCTACAATGAGCAGTTCTTC.

CDR3 amino acids: CSAQKSKGLYNEQYF. CDR3 in DNA: TGCAGTGCTCAAAAATCAAAGGGACTCTACAATGAGCAGTACTTC. V and J are TRBV20-1 and TRBJ2-1; tentatively, D is TRBD2 (6 bases). The assigned J gene may be wrong: the sequence end matches TRBJ2-7 better. CDR3 length equals 15 residues. CDR1 is DFQATT, CDR2 SNEGSKA, per germline (reference sequence).

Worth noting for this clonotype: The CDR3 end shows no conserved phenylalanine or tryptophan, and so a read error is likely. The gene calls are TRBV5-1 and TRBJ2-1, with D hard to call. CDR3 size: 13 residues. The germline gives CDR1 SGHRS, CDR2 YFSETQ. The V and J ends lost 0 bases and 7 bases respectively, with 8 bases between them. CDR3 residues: CASSLVPENEQFI. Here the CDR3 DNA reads TGCGCCAGCAGCTTGGTGCCGGAGAATGAGCAGTTCATC.

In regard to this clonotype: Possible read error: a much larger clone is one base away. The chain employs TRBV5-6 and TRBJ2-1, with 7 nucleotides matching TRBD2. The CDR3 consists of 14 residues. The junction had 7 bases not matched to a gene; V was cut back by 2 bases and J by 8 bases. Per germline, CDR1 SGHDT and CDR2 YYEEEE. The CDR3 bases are TGTGCCAGCAGCTTCCTAGCGGTGTACGATGAGCAGTTCTTC. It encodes CASSFLAVYDEQFF. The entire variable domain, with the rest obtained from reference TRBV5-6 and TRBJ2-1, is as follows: DAGVTQSPTHLIKTRGQQVTLRCSPKSGHDTVSWYQQALGQGPQFIFQYYEEEERQRGNFPDRFSGHQFPNYSSELNVNALLLGDSALYLCASSFLAVYDEQFFGPGTRLTVL.

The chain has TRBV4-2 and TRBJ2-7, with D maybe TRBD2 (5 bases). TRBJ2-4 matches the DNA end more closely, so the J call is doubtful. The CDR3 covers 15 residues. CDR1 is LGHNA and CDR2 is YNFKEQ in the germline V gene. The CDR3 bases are TGTGCCAGCAGCCCTAGTCTGGGGAGATGGAACATTCAGTACTTC. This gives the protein CASSPSLGRWNIQYF.